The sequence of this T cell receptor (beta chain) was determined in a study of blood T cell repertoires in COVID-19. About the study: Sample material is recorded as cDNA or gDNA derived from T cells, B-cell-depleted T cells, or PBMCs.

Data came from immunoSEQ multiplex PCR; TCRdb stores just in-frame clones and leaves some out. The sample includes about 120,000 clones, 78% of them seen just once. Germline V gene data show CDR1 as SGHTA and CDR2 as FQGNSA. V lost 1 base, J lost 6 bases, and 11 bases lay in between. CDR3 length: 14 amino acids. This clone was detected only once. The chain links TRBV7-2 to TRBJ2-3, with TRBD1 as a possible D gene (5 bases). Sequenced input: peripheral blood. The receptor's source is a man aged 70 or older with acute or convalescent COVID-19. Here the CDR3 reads CASSLGPQGDTQYF. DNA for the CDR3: TGTGCCAGCAGCTTAGGACCCCAGGGTGATACGCAGTATTTT.